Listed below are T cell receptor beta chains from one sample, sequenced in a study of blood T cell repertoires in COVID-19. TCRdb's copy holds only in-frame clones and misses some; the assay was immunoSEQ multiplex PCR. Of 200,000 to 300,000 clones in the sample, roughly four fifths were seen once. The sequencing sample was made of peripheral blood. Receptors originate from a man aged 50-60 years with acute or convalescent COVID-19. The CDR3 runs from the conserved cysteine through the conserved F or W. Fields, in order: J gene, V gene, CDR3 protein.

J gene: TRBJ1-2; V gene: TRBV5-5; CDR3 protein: CASSLESDRPFYGYTF
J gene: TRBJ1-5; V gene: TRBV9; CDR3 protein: CASSEGQGFQPQHF
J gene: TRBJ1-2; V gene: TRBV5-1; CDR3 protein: CASSLGEVGTVYGYTF
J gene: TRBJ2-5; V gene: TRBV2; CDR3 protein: CASRETSSRETQYF
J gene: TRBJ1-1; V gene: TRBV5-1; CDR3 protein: CASRGSGEGTEAFF
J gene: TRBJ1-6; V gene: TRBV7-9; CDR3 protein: CASSTGTGTRSYNSPLHF
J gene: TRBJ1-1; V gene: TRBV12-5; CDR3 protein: CASDGGGQAGMNTEAFF
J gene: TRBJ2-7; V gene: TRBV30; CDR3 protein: CAWSLRQGGHEQYF
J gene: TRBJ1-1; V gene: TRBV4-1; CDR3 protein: CASSQVAEANTEAFF
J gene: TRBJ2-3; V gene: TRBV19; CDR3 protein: CASSIVTAGTSTDTQYF
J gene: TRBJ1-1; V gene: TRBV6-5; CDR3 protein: CASTYGSQNTEAFF
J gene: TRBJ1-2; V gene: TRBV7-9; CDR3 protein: CASSSAGTGGSGYTF
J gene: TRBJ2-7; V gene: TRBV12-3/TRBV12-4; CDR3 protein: CASSLSSIYEQYF
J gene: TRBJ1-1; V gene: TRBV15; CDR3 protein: CATSRDRGLNTEAFF
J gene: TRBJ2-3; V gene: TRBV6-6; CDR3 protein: CASSYGRGTDTQYF
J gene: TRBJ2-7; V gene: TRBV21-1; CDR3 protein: CASSVRSGSGAIYEQYF
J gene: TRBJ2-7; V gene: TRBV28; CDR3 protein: CAGSGQPTYEQYF
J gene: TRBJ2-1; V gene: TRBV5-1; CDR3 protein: CASSLSLAAGEQFF
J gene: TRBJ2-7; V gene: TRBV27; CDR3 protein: CASSFRTGQGGGSEQYF
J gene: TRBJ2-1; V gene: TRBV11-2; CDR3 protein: CASTLGLAEFNEQFF
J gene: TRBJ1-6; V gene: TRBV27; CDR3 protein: CASAPSLHFRQGWNSPLHF
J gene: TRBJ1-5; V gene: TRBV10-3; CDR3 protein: CAIRAIGQDQPQHF
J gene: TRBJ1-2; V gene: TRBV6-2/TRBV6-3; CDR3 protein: CASSLQLTYGYTF
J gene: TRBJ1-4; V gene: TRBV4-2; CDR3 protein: CASSQGPGQGEKLFF
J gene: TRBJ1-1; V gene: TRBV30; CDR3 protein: CAWSGNGAFF
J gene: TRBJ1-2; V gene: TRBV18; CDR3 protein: CASSPEGGIDGHYGYTF
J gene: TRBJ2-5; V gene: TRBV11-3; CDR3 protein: CASSPTKEETQYF
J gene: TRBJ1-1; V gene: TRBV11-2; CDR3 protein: CASSLMVGGTEAFF
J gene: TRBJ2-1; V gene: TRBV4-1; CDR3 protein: CASSQLDRGMVNEQFF
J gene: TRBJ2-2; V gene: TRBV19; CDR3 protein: CASTPGQGGDIGELFF
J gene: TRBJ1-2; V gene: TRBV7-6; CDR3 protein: CASSRTGTEAERGGYTF
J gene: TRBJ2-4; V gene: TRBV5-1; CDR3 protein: CASSLVPSGGAGNIQYF
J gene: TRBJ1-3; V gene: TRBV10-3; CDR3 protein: CAISRQGGDTIYF
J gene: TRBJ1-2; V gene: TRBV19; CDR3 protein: CASSIVRTANFNYGYTF
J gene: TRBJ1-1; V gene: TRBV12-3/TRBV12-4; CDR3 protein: CASSPRGLEAFF
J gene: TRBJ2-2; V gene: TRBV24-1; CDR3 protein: CATSDWEAKNTGELFF
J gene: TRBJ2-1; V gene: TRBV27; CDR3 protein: CASSLNVAGRSYNEQFF
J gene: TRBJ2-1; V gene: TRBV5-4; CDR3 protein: CASSLGASGSAEQFF
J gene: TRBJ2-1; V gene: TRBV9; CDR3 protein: CASSAAGGGYNEQFF
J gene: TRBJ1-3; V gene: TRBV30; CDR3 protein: CAWSVKGDFGNTIYF
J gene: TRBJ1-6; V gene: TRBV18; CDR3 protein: CASSSTDQTSSYNSPLHF
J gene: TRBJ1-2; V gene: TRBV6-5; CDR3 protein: CASRRGVFGYTF
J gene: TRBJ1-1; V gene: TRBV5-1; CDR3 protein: CASSSWGGETEAFF
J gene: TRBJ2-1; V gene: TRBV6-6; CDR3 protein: CASSSQLASYNEQFF
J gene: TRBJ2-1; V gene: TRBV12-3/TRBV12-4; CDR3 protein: CASSRTRFSEQFF
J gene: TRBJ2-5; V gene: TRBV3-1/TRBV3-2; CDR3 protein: CASTATGGETQYF
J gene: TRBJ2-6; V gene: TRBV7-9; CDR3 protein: CASSFEVANVLTF
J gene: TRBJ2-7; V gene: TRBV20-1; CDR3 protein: CSASHPVETGRQYF
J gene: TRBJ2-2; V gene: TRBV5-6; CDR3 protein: CASSLVRGRANTGELFF
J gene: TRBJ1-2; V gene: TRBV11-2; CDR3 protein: CASSSRGYGYTF
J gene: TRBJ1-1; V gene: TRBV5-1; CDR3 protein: CASSYGRSSDTEAFF
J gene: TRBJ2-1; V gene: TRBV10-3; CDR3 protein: CAISALKTSGNNNEQFF
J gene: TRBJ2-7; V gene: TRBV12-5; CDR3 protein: CASGLMWGMQGHEQYF
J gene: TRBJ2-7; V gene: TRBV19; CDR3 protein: CASSRLAGNSYEQYF
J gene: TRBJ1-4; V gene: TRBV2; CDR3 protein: CASRTLPGGKLFF
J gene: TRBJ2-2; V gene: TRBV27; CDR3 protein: CASRRQGAPGELFF
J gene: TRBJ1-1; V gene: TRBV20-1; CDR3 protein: CSATEGQSGTEAFF
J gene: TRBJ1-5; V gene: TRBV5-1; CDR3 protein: CASRPGAGQPQHF
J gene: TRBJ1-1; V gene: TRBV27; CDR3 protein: CASSPLQGARGEAFF
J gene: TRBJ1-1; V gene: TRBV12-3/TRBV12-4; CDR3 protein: CASSLSGITEAFF